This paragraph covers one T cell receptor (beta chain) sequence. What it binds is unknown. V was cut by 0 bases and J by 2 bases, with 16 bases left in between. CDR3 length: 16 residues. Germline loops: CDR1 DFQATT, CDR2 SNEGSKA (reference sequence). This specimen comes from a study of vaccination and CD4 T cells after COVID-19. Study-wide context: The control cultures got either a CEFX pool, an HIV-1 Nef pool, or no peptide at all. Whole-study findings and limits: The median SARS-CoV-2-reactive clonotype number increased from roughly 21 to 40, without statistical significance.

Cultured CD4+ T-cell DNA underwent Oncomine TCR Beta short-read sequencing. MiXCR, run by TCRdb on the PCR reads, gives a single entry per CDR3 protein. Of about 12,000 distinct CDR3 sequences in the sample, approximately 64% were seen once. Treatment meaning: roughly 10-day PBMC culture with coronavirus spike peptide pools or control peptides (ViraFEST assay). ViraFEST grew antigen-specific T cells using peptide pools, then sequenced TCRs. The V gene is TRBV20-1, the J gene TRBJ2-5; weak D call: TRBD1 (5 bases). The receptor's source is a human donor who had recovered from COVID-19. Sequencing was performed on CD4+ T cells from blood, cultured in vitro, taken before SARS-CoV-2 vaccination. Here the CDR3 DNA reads TGCAGTGCTAGAGATGAAACCCAGGGTGGGCAAGAGACCCAGTACTTC. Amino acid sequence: CSARDETQGGQETQYF.